The clone carrying this T cell receptor (beta chain) was observed a single time. The sample belongs to a study of blood T cells in healthy people across ages. Deletions cut 0 bases from V and 1 base from J, with 13 bases between. CDR1 and CDR2 from the germline V gene are SGHRS and YFSETQ. This CDR3 spans 16 amino acids. A second about 7 to 12 cycle PCR used barcoded and J-beta primers. In TCRdb, the 5' RACE reads were re-called with MiXCR into one record per CDR3 protein. This repertoire shows about 510,000 distinct CDR3 sequences, over 25% found once; its top ten account for approximately 3.3%. The data were also submitted as part of a second study, on T cells of mothers and their children. That work contributes: The cDNA synthesis received all extracted RNA, at approximately 1.5 ug per 15 ul.

This TCR was sampled from a boy aged 2 to 10 in good health. The material sequenced was blood. The V gene is TRBV5-1, the J gene TRBJ2-5; perhaps TRBD2 as D (6 bases). The CDR3 bases are TGCGCCAGCAGCTTGGATGGAGGGCCGGGCCAAGAGACCCAGTACTTC. This encodes CASSLDGGPGQETQYF.